This T cell receptor (beta chain) originates from a study of technical replicates of blood from several donors. Germline assignment: CDR1 LNHDA and CDR2 SQIVND (reference sequence). J was trimmed by 6 bases and V by 4 bases; bases with no gene match: 12. The CDR3 sequence is 15 residues long. This clone was seen a few times. Sequenced by immunoSEQ multiplex PCR; TCRdb stores in-frame clones only, minus some. The sample holds about 48,000 clones, approximately 90% seen once. Material for sequencing was PBMCs. This clonotype was sampled from a human donor in good health. Some clones in this sample may be carry-over from other donors' samples. The chain employs TRBV19 and TRBJ2-7, with 7 bases aligning to TRBD1. The CDR3: CASSNLEPTGREQYF. CDR3 sequence (DNA): TGTGCCAGTAGTAACCTAGAACCGACAGGGCGCGAGCAGTACTTC.